This TCR beta chain appears in the sequencing data of a study of CD8 T cells in ankylosing spondylitis. In this sample, this clonotype turned up a few times. Trimming shortened V by 3 bases and J by 7 bases, and 12 bases separated the two germline ends. The CDR3 is 12 amino acids. Germline V gene lookup returns CDR1 DFQATT and CDR2 SNEGSKA (reference sequence). Library preparation for TCR beta used quantitative 5'-RACE with molecular barcodes. TCRdb used MiXCR to reprocess the 5' RACE reads, holding one entry per CDR3 protein. Found here are around 250,000 distinct CDR3 sequences, roughly 32% of them singletons; the top ten hold roughly 4.2%.

The clonotype was recovered from a male donor with ankylosing spondylitis or in good health (not recorded which). The sample comprised blood, either unsorted or a sorted T cell fraction (not recorded which). The chain couples TRBV20-1 to TRBJ1-1, with D maybe TRBD1 (5 bases). The DNA of the CDR3 is TGCAGTGCTAGGGCTGACAGCTTTGAAGCTTTCTTT. It is translated as CSARADSFEAFF.